The T cell receptor beta chain under discussion was sequenced for a study of CD8 T cells in Susac syndrome. The study's findings and limits: It was acknowledged in the study that the number of individuals who were included in its TCR sequencing and HLA analysis was relatively small.

The CDR3 totals 13 residues. The germline CDR1 and CDR2 sequences are SQVTM and ANQGSEA. The V and J ends lost 4 bases and 4 bases, in that order; junction bases with no gene match: 4. About this clonotype: Its antigen is still unknown.

RNA was extracted with the RNeasy kit, and a quantity of roughly 0.5 to 1 ug was reverse transcribed using random hexamers. Amplification of TCR beta CDR3 used immunoSEQ multiplex PCR across 54 Vbeta and 13 Jbeta. TCRdb re-analysed the immunoSEQ multiplex PCR reads in MiXCR, keeping a single row per CDR3 protein. The sample records approximately 200,000 distinct CDR3 sequences, 95% being singletons. The genes are TRBV29-1 and TRBJ1-2, with TRBD1 identical over 9 bases. This receptor was taken from a human donor with multiple sclerosis. The sequencing sample was made of CD4+ T cells from PBMCs. CDR3 coding DNA: TGCAGCGTTGCCGGACAGGGGTCCTATGGCTACACCTTC. This encodes CSVAGQGSYGYTF. The whole variable domain, filled in from reference TRBV29-1 and TRBJ1-2, reads SAVISQKPSRDICQRGTSLTIQCQVDSQVTMMFWYRQQPGQSLTLIATANQGSEATYESGFVIDKFPISRPNLTFSTLTVSNMSPEDSSIYLCSVAGQGSYGYTFGSGTRLTVV.